The clone carrying this TCR beta chain occurred many times. Thyroid surgery took place with no prior treatment in any patient. These data are taken from a study of metastatic and nonmetastatic thyroid tumors. Study context: Comparative analysis of repertoires was undertaken across blood and tumor or nodule tissue obtained from malignant and benign thyroid patients.

TCRdb re-processed the PCR reads through MiXCR. The sample includes roughly 44,000 clones, approximately 24% of them seen just once. There are 14 residues in the CDR3. Germline-derived CDR1 and CDR2 are SGHRS and YFSETQ. Trimming left V 4 bases short and J 2 bases short, with 13 bases between. The sequencing sample was made of tumor tissue. V usage is TRBV5-1 and J usage is TRBJ2-7, with D perhaps matching TRBD1 or TRBD2 (5 bases each). The TCR comes from a female donor with papillary thyroid cancer or a benign thyroid nodule (not recorded which). Some clones in this sample may be carry-over from other donors' samples. As DNA, the CDR3 is TGCGCCAGCAGCGACCGGGACGGAGCCTACGAGCAGTACTTC. Its translation is CASSDRDGAYEQYF.